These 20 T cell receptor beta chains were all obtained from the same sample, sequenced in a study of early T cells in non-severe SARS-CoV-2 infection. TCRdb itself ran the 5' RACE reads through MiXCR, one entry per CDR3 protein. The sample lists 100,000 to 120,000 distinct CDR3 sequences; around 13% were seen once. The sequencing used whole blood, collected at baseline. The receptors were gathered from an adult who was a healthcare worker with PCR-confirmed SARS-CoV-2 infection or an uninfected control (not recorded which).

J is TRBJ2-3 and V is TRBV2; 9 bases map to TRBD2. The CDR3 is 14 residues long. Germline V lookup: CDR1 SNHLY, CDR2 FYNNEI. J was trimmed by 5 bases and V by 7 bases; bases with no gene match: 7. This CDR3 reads CASTPRGGLDTQYF. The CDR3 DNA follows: TGTGCCAGCACTCCGCGGGGGGGCCTAGATACGCAGTATTTT.

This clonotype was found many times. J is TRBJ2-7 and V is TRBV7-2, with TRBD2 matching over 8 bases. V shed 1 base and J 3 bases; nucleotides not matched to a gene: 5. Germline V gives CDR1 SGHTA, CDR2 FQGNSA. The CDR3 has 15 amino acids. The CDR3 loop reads CASSLGPAGVYEQYF. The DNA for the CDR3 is TGTGCCAGCAGCTTAGGTCCAGCGGGGGTCTACGAGCAGTACTTC.

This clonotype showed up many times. The CDR3 sequence is CASSKLTGPSTYEQYF. CDR3 DNA sequence: TGTGCCAGCAGCAAACTGACAGGGCCTAGCACCTACGAGCAGTACTTC. The V and J genes are TRBV6-5 and TRBJ2-7, with 7 bases identical to TRBD1. The ends lost 6 bases at V and 2 bases at J; junction bases unmatched: 13. From germline, CDR1 is MNHEY and CDR2 SVGAGI. This CDR3 region has 16 residues.

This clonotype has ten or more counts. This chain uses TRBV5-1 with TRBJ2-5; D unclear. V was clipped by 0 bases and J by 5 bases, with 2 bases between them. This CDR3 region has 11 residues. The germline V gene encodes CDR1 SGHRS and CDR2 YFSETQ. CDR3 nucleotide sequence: TGCGCCAGCAGCTTGGCGGAGACCCAGTACTTC. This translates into CASSLAETQYF. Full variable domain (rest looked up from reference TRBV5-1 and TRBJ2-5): KAGVTQTPRYLIKTRGQQVTLSCSPISGHRSVSWYQQTPGQGLQFLFEYFSETQRNKGNFPGRFSGRQFSNSRSEMNVSTLELGDSALYLCASSLAETQYFGPGTRLLVL.

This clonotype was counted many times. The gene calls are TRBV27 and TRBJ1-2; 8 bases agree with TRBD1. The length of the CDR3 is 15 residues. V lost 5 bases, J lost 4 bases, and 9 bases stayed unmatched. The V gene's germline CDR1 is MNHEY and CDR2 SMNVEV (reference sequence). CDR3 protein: CASSPQDRVTYGYTF. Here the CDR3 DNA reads TGTGCCAGCAGTCCCCAGGACAGGGTGACCTATGGCTACACCTTC.

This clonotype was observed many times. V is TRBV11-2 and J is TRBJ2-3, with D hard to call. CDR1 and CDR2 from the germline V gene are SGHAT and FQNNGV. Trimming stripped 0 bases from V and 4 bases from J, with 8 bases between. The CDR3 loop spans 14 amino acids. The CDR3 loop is CASSLDLGSDTQYF. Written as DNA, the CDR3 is TGTGCCAGCAGCTTAGATCTCGGGTCAGATACGCAGTATTTT.

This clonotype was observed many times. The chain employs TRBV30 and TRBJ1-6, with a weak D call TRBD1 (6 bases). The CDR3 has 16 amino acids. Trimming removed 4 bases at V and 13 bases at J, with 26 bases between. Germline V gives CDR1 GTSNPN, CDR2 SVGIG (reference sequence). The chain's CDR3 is CAWNGGQQFTGGPLHF. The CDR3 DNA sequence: TGTGCCTGGAACGGCGGACAGCAATTTACGGGGGGTCCCCTCCACTTT.

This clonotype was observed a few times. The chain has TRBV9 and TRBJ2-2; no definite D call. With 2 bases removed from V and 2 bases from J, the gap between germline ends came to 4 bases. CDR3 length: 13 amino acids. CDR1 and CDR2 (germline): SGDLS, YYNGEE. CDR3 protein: CASSVRNTGELFF. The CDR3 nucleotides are TGTGCCAGCAGCGTTAGAAACACCGGGGAGCTGTTTTTT. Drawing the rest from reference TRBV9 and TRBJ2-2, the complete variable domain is DSGVTQTPKHLITATGQRVTLRCSPRSGDLSVYWYQQSLDQGLQFLIQYYNGEERAKGNILERFSAQQFPDLHSELNLSSLELGDSALYFCASSVRNTGELFFGEGSRLTVL.

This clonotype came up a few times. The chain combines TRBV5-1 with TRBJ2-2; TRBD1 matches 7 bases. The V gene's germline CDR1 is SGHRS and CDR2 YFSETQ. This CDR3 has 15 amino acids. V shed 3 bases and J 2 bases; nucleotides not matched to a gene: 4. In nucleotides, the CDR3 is TGCGCCAGCAGCTCCACAGGGGTCAACACCGGGGAGCTGTTTTTT. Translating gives CASSSTGVNTGELFF. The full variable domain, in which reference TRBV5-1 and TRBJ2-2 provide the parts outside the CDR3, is KAGVTQTPRYLIKTRGQQVTLSCSPISGHRSVSWYQQTPGQGLQFLFEYFSETQRNKGNFPGRFSGRQFSNSRSEMNVSTLELGDSALYLCASSSTGVNTGELFFGEGSRLTVL.

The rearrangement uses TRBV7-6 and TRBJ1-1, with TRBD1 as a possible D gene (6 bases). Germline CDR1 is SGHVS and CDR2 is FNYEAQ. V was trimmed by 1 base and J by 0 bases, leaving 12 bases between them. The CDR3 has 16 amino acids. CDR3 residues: CASSLDAGQMNTEAFF. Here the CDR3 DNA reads TGTGCCAGCAGCTTAGACGCTGGACAGATGAACACTGAAGCTTTCTTT.

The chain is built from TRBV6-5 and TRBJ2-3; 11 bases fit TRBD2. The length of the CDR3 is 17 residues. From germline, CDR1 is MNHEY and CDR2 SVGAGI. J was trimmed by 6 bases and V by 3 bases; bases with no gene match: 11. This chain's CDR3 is CASSYALAGEGGDTQYF. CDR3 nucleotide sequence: TGTGCCAGCAGTTATGCACTAGCGGGGGAAGGCGGGGATACGCAGTATTTT.

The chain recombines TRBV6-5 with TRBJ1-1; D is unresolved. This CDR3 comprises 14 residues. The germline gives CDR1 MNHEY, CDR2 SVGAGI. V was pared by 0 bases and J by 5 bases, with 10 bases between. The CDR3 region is CASSYSTYGTEAFF. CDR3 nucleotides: TGTGCCAGCAGTTACTCGACGTACGGGACTGAAGCTTTCTTT.

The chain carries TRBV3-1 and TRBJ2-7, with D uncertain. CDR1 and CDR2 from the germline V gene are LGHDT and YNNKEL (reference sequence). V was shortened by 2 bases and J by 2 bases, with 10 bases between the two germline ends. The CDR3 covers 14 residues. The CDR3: CASSQRSRAYEQYF. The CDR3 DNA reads TGTGCCAGCAGCCAAAGAAGCCGGGCCTACGAGCAGTACTTC.

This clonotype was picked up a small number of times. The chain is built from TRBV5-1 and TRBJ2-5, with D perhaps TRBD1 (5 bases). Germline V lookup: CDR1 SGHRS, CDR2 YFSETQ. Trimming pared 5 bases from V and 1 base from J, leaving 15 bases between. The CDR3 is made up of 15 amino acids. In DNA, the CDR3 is TGCGCCAGCAGGGACGGATCAGGGCCCCAAGAGACCCAGTACTTC. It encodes CASRDGSGPQETQYF.

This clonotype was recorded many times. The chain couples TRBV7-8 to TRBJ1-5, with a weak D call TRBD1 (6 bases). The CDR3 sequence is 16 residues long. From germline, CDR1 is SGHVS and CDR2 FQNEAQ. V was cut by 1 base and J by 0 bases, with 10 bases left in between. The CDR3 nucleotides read TGTGCCAGCAGCTTAGAGACAGGCGATAGCAATCAGCCCCAGCATTTT. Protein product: CASSLETGDSNQPQHF.

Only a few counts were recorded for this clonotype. CDR3 region: CASSPGQGLQETQYF. The CDR3 DNA reads as TGTGCCAGCTCACCGGGACAGGGTTTACAAGAGACCCAGTACTTC. The chain employs TRBV18 and TRBJ2-5; 9 positions agree with TRBD1. This CDR3 has 15 residues. After removal of 3 bases from V and 2 bases from J, the junction contained 4 bases not matched to a gene. Germline V gene data show CDR1 as KGHSH and CDR2 as LQKENI.

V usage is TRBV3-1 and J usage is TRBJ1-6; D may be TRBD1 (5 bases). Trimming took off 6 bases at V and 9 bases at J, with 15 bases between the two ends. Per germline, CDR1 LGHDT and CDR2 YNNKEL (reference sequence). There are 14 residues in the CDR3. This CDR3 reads CASRSLTVSSPLHF. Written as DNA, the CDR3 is TGTGCCAGCAGGAGCCTGACAGTTTCTTCACCCCTCCACTTT.

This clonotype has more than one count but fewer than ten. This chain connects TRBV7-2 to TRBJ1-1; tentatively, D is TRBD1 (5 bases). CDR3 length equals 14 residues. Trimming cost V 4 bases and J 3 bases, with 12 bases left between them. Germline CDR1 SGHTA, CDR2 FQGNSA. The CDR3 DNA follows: TGTGCCAGCAGCTGGGGCGCGCGGGACACTGAAGCTTTCTTT. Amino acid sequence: CASSWGARDTEAFF.

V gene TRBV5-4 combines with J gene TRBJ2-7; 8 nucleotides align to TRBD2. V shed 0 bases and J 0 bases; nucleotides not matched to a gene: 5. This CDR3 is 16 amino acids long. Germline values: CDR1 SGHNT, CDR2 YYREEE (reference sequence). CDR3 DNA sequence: TGTGCCAGCAGCTTGGATCCAGCGGGAGTCTCCTACGAGCAGTACTTC. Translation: CASSLDPAGVSYEQYF. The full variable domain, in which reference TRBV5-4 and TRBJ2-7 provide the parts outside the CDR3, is ETGVTQSPTHLIKTRGQQVTLRCSSQSGHNTVSWYQQALGQGPQFIFQYYREEENGRGNFPPRFSGLQFPNYSSELNVNALELDDSALYLCASSLDPAGVSYEQYFGPGTRLTVT.

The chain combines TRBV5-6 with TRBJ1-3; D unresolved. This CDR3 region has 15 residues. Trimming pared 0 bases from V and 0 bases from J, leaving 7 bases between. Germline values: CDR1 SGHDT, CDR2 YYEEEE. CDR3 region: CASSLGTLSGNTIYF. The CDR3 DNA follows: TGTGCCAGCAGCTTGGGGACGCTCTCTGGAAACACCATATATTTT.